A selection of T cell receptor beta chains follows, all from one sample in a study of spatial heterogeneity in lung cancer. In TCRdb, the 5' RACE reads were re-called with MiXCR into one record per CDR3 protein. This table has approximately 50,000 distinct CDR3 sequences, more than 6.5% appearing once. The sample here was PBMCs, taken at follow-up. Receptor source: a female donor with early-stage non-small cell lung cancer. Both conserved end residues are part of each CDR3. Fields, in order: J gene, V gene, D gene, clone size, CDR3 DNA, CDR3 protein. A D gene is named only where the DNA matches it firmly. Expanded clones are given a class, and other clones once, few, many or no size at all.

TRBJ2-5,TRBV6-6,TRBD2,.,TGTGCCAGCAGCCCCAAGTGGAGTAGCGGGGAAGAGACCCAGTACTTC,CASSPKWSSGEETQYF
TRBJ1-5,TRBV5-1,.,many,TGCGCCAGCAGCTTGGCTCCAGGGGCTCAGCCCCAGCATTTT,CASSLAPGAQPQHF
TRBJ2-2,TRBV3-1,TRBD2,.,TGTGCCAGCAGCCGACTAGCCGGATACGGGGAGCTGTTTTTT,CASSRLAGYGELFF
TRBJ2-3,TRBV29-1,TRBD1,.,TGCAGCGTTGATCTCTTAATCACGGGACAGCCGACAGATACGCAGTGTTTT,CSVDLLITGQPTDTQCF
TRBJ1-2,TRBV5-4,TRBD1,few,TGTGCCAGCAGCTTGCCTGACGAGGGGGCTTGGTTACCCAACTATGGCTACACCTTC,CASSLPDEGAWLPNYGYTF
TRBJ2-7,TRBV14,.,many,TGTGCCAGCAGCCAAGAGGCCTTCTTACCCTACGAGCAGTACTTC,CASSQEAFLPYEQYF
TRBJ1-2,TRBV15,.,many,TGTGCCACCAGCAGAGATCGCAGCGGGAATGGCTACACCTTC,CATSRDRSGNGYTF
TRBJ1-6,TRBV5-1,.,many,TGCGCCAGCAAGGCGCGTCGGGAGAATTCACCCCTCCACTTT,CASKARRENSPLHF
TRBJ2-5,TRBV20-1,TRBD2,.,TGCAGTGCCCACCTGCCTAGCGGGGTACAACAAGAGACCCAGTACTTC,CSAHLPSGVQQETQYF
TRBJ2-5,TRBV6-5,.,many,TGTGCCAGCAGTTACAAGCTTCAAGAGACCCAGTACTTC,CASSYKLQETQYF
TRBJ2-1,TRBV4-2,.,few,TGTGCCAGCAGCCCTGGCAATGAGCAGTTCTTC,CASSPGNEQFF
TRBJ1-2,TRBV11-3,.,.,TGTGCCAGCAGCTTGTGGCAGACATGCCCCCTTCACCATGGTTACACCTTC,CASSLWQTCPLHHGYTF
TRBJ2-3,TRBV4-1,TRBD2,many,TGCGCCAGCAGCCACCCGAAGAGAGTCCCGGGGGGTACTAGCACAGATACGCAGTATTTT,CASSHPKRVPGGTSTDTQYF
TRBJ2-1,TRBV28,.,.,TGTGCCAGCAGTTTAAAGGAGGTCGAGCAGTTCTTC,CASSLKEVEQFF
TRBJ2-7,TRBV5-1,TRBD1,.,TGCGCCAGCAGCGGGCCGGGGACAGGGTTTTTCGAGCAGTACTTC,CASSGPGTGFFEQYF
TRBJ2-7,TRBV5-8,.,many,TGTGCCAGCAGCGAGGACTTACAGGGAAAGGCCCTCTACGAGCAGTACTTC,CASSEDLQGKALYEQYF
TRBJ2-2,TRBV5-5,.,.,TGTGCCAGCAGCTTGTCGGGGGACGCGAGCACCGGGGAGCTGTTTTTT,CASSLSGDASTGELFF
TRBJ2-1,TRBV20-1,.,few,TGCAGTGCCCACCTGGGACTCGAGCAGTTCTTC,CSAHLGLEQFF
TRBJ2-5,TRBV28,TRBD2,.,TGTGCCAGCAGCACCACCGGGACTAGGCGGGAGACCCAGTACTTC,CASSTTGTRRETQYF
TRBJ1-2,TRBV27,TRBD1,many,TGTGCCAGCAGCTACAGGGGAGGGGGTGGCTACACCTTC,CASSYRGGGGYTF
TRBJ2-1,TRBV5-1,.,.,TGCGCCAGCAGCTTGGCAGGAGCTACCTACAATGAGCAGTTCTTC,CASSLAGATYNEQFF
TRBJ1-1,TRBV7-9,.,few,TGTGCCAGCAGCTTGGGAGCGGTCGTAACTGAAGCTTTCTTT,CASSLGAVVTEAFF
TRBJ2-5,TRBV5-4,.,many,TGTGCCAGCAGCTTGATATCGTTGGGGACCCAGTACTTC,CASSLISLGTQYF
TRBJ2-7,TRBV7-9,TRBD1,few,TGTGCCAGCAGCCAGCAGACAGGGGGAACTGCCTACGAGCAGTACTTC,CASSQQTGGTAYEQYF
TRBJ2-2,TRBV23-1,.,.,TGCGCCAGCAGTCACAGGGACACCGGGGAGCTGTTTTTT,CASSHRDTGELFF
TRBJ2-4,TRBV3-1,.,many,TGTGCCAGCAGCCAACCAACCATAAACAGGGAAGCCAAAAACATTCAGTACTTC,CASSQPTINREAKNIQYF
TRBJ2-3,TRBV9,.,many,TGTGCCAGCAGCGCATACGACACAGATACGCAGTATTTT,CASSAYDTDTQYF
TRBJ2-5,TRBV2,.,many,TGTGCCAGCAGTGAAGCGCTGGGACTTTGGGGGACCCAGTACTTC,CASSEALGLWGTQYF
TRBJ2-2,TRBV20-1,TRBD2,few,TGCAGTGCTAGAGTCCGTCCGGGGGGGACCGGGGAGCTGTTTTTT,CSARVRPGGTGELFF